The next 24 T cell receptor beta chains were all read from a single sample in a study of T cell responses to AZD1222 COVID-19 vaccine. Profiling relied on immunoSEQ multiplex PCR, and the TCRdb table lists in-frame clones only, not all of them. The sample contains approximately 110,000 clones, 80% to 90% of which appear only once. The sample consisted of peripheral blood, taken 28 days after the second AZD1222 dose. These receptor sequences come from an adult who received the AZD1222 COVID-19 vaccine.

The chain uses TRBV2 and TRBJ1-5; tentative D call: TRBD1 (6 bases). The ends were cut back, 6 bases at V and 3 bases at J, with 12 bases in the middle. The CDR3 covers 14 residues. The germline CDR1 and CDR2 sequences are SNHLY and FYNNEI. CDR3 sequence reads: CASSYTGFNQPQHF. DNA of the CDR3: TGTGCCAGCAGCTATACAGGGTTCAATCAGCCCCAGCATTTT. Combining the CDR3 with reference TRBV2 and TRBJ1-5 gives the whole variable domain EPEVTQTPSHQVTQMGQEVILRCVPISNHLYFYWYRQILGQKVEFLVSFYNNEISEKSEIFDDQFSVERPDGSNFTLKIRSTKLEDSAMYFCASSYTGFNQPQHFGDGTRLSIL.

CDR3 DNA sequence: TGTGCCAGCAGCAACCCCCAGGTCAGGGAAAACATTCAGTACTTC. It yields the protein CASSNPQVRENIQYF. The V and J genes are TRBV3-1 (or the pseudogene TRBV3-2) and TRBJ2-4, with D perhaps TRBD1 (5 bases). Germline V gene lookup returns CDR1 LGHDT and CDR2 YNNKEL (reference sequence). Trimming took 5 bases from V and 5 from J, leaving 16 bases between them. The CDR3 length is 15 residues.

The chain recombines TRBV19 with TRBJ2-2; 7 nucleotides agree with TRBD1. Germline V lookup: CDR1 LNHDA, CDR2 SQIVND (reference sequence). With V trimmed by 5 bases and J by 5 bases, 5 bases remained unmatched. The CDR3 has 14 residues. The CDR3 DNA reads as TGTGCCAGTAGTCCCCGACAGGGTACCGGGGAGCTGTTTTTT. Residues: CASSPRQGTGELFF.

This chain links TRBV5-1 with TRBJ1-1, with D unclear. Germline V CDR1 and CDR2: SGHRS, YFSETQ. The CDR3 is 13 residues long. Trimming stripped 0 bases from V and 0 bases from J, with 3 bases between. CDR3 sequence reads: CASSLEVNTEAFF. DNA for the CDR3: TGCGCCAGCAGCTTGGAGGTGAACACTGAAGCTTTCTTT.

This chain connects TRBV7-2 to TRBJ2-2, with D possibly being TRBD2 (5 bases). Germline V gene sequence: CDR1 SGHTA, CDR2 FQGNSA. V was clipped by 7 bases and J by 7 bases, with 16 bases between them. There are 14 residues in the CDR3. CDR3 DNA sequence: TGTGCCAGCATCGCCCGGAGGACTGGCGGGGAGCTGTTTTTT. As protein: CASIARRTGGELFF.

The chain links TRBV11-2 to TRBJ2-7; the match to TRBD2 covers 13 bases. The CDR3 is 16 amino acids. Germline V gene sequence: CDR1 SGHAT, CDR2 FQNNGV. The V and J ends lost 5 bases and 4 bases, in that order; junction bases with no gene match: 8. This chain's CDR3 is CASSPRTSGRVYEQYF. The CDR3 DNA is TGTGCCAGCAGCCCGAGGACTAGCGGGAGAGTATACGAGCAGTACTTC.

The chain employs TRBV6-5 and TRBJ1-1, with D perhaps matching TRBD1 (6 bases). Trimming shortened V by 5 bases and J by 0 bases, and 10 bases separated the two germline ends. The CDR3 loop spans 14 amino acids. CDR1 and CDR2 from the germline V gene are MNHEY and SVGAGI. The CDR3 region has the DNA TGTGCCAGCAGTCTCGGACAGATGAACACTGAAGCTTTCTTT. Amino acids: CASSLGQMNTEAFF.

CDR3 loop: CASSSLLLETQYF. Here the CDR3 DNA reads TGTGCCAGCAGTTCCCTCCTATTGGAGACCCAGTACTTC. The V gene is TRBV6-2 or TRBV6-3, the J gene TRBJ2-5; unclear D gene. With 4 bases removed from V and 5 bases from J, the gap between germline ends came to 11 bases. The CDR3 runs 13 residues. Germline lookup yields CDR1 MNHEY and CDR2 SVGEGT.

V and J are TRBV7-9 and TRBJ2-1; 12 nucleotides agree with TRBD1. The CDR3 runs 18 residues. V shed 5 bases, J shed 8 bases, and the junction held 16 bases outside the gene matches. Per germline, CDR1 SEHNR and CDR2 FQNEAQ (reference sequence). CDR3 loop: CASSRSATGQGAQDEQFF. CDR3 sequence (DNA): TGTGCCAGCAGCCGATCCGCGACGGGACAGGGGGCCCAGGATGAGCAGTTCTTC.

CDR3 nucleotide sequence: TGTGCCTGGAGTCGGACAGGGACTGGAAACACCATATATTTT. Translating it yields CAWSRTGTGNTIYF. The chain carries TRBV30 and TRBJ1-3; TRBD1 aligns across 8 bases. The CDR3 has 14 amino acids. The junction had 2 bases not matched to a gene; V was cut back by 2 bases and J by 2 bases. CDR1 and CDR2 (germline): GTSNPN, SVGIG (reference sequence).

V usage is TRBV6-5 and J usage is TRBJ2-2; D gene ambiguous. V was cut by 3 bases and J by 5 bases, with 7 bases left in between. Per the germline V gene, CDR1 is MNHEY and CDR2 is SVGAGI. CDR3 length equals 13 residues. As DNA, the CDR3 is TGTGCCAGCAGTTATGGGGAAACCGGGGAGCTGTTTTTT. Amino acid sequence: CASSYGETGELFF.

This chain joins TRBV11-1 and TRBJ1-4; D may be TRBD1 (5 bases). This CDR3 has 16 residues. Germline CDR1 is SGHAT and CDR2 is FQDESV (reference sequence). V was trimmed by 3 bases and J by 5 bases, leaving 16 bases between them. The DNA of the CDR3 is TGTGCCAGCAGCTTTTACTCCGGGACTCCAAATGAAAAACTGTTTTTT. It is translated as CASSFYSGTPNEKLFF.

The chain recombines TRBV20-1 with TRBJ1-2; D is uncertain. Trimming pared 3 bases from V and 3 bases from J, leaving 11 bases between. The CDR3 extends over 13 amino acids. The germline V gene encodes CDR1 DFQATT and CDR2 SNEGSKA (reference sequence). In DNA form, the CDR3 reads TGCAGTGCTAGTCAGGTTTACGACTATGGCTACACCTTC. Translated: CSASQVYDYGYTF.

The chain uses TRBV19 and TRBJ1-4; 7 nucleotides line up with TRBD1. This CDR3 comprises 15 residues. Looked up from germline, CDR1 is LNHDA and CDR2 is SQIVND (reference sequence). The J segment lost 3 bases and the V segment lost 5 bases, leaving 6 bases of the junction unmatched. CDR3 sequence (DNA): TGTGCCAGTAGTGGAGAGGGGGCTGCTAATGAAAAACTGTTTTTT. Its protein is CASSGEGAANEKLFF.

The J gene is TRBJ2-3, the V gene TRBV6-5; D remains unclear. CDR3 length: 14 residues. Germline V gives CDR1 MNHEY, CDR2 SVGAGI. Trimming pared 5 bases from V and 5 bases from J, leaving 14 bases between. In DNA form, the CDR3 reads TGTGCCAGCAGTCCGATAAAGACGCAAGATACGCAGTATTTT. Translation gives CASSPIKTQDTQYF.

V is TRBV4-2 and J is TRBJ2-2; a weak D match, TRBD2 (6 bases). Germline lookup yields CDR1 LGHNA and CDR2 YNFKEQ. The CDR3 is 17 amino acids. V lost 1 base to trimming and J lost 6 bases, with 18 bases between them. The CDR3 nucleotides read TGTGCCAGCAGCCAAGGTGCGATACTAGCCTCCGCCGGGGAGCTGTTTTTT. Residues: CASSQGAILASAGELFF.

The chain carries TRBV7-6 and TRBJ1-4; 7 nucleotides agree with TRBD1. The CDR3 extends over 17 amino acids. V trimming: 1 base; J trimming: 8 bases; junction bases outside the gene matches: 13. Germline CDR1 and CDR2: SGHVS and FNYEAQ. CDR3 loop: CASSLERVQGKGEKLFF. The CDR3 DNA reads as TGTGCCAGCAGCTTAGAAAGGGTACAGGGGAAAGGAGAAAAACTGTTTTTT.

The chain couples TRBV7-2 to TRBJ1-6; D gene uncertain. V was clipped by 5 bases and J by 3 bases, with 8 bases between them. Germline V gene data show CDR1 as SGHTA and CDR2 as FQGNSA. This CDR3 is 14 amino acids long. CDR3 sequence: CASSQQSYNSPLHF. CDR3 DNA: TGTGCCAGCAGCCAACAGAGCTATAATTCACCCCTCCACTTT. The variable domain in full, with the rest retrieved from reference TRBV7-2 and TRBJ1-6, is GAGVSQSPSNKVTEKGKDVELRCDPISGHTALYWYRQSLGQGLEFLIYFQGNSAPDKSGLPSDRFSAERTGGSVSTLTIQRTQQEDSAVYLCASSQQSYNSPLHFGNGTRLTVT.

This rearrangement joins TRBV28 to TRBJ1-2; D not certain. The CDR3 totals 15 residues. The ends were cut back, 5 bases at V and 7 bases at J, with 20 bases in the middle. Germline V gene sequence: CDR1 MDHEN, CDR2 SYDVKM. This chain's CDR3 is CASSPIIAGSRGYTF. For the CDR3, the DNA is TGTGCCAGCAGTCCAATTATCGCCGGGTCTCGTGGCTACACCTTC.

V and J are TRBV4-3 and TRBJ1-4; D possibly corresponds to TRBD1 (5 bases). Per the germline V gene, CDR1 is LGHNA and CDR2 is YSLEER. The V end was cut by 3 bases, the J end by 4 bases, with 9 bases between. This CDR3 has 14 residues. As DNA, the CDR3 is TGCGCCAGCAGCCAGGGGGTATTTAATGAAAAACTGTTTTTT. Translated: CASSQGVFNEKLFF.

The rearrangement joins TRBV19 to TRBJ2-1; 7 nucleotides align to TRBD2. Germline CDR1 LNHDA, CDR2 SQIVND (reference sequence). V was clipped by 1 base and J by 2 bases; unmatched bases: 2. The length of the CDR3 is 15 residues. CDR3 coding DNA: TGTGCCAGTAGTATAGCGGGAGGAGCCTACAATGAGCAGTTCTTC. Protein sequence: CASSIAGGAYNEQFF.

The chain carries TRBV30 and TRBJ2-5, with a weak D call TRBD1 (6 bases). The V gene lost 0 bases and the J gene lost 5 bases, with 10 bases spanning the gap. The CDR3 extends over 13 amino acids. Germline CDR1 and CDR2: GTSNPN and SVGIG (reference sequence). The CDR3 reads CAWSVQGAETQYF. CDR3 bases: TGTGCCTGGAGTGTACAGGGTGCCGAGACCCAGTACTTC.

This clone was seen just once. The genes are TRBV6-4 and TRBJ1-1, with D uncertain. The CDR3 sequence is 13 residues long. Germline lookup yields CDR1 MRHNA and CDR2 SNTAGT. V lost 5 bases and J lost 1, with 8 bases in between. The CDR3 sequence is CASSPRGNTEAFF. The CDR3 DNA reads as TGTGCCAGCAGTCCGAGAGGGAACACTGAAGCTTTCTTT.

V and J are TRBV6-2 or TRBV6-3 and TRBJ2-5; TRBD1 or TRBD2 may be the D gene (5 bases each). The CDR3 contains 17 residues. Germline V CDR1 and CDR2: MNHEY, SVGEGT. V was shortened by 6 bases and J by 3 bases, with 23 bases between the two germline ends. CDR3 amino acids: CASSSQAEGEREETQYF. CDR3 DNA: TGTGCCAGCAGCAGCCAGGCAGAAGGGGAGAGAGAAGAGACCCAGTACTTC.